These 31 T cell receptor beta chains were all obtained from the same sample, sequenced in a study of post-analysis software for immune sequencing data (dated by TCRdb to between 2014 and 2017). Libraries were constructed by PCR. The listed sequencing device is Illumina HiSeq 2500. To reduce PCR and sequencing biases, unique molecular identifiers were built into the TCR beta cDNA libraries. The public sequencing data were trimmed at Q25 with fastp and processed into clonotypes with MiXCR by TCRdb, which kept only in-frame beta chains. Every entry covers one CDR3 protein and lists the most common genes and DNA from its rows. A total of around 700,000 distinct CDR3 sequences appear in this sample, 55% to 60% of them only once. Of the sample, around 11% is held by the ten largest clones. Points the paper makes about the study in general: Significantly higher frequencies in patients than in controls were found for about five TRBV segments, including TRBV5-6, TRBV5-1 and TRBV20-1.

Their recognized antigens are unknown. The sequenced material came from blood. These receptors all stem from a girl between 2 and 10 years old with multiple sclerosis.

The V and J genes are TRBV4-1 and TRBJ1-5; D gene uncertain. The CDR3 has 13 residues. V lost 0 bases, J lost 6 bases, and 6 bases lay in between. Germline CDR1 is MGHRA and CDR2 is YSYEKL. The CDR3 region has the DNA TGCGCCAGCAGCCAAGATGAAGGTCAGCCCCAGCATTTT. This codes for CASSQDEGQPQHF.

V is TRBV5-5 and J is TRBJ2-7; 11 bases agree with TRBD2. The germline V gene has CDR1 SGHKS and CDR2 YYEKEE (reference sequence). The junction had 7 bases not matched to a gene; V was cut back by 4 bases and J by 7 bases. The CDR3 length is 14 residues. The CDR3 is CASSTQLAGVEQYF. CDR3 DNA sequence: TGTGCCAGCAGCACACAACTAGCGGGAGTTGAGCAGTACTTC.

This clonotype has a handful of counts. The genes are TRBV24-1 and TRBJ2-1; D might be TRBD1 or TRBD2, each matching 6 bases. CDR1 KGHDR and CDR2 SFDVKD come from the germline V gene. The ends were cut back, 3 bases at V and 9 bases at J, with 20 bases in the middle. The CDR3 runs 16 residues. DNA for the CDR3: TGTGCCACCAGTGATCGATTAGGGGGGTCAGTTGGTGAGCAGTTCTTC. Translation: CATSDRLGGSVGEQFF.

The chain recombines TRBV7-2 with TRBJ2-5; 7 bases are a match to TRBD2. Germline V gene sequence: CDR1 SGHTA, CDR2 FQGNSA. The CDR3 is made up of 16 amino acids. After removal of 5 bases from V and 0 bases from J, the junction contained 9 bases not matched to a gene. The CDR3 is CASSTPGLRYQETQYF. As DNA, the CDR3 is TGTGCCAGCAGCACCCCGGGACTACGGTACCAAGAGACCCAGTACTTC.

The genes are TRBV20-1 and TRBJ1-2; tentatively, D is TRBD1 (6 bases). V lost 5 bases, J lost 4 bases, and 14 bases lay in between. Germline CDR1 DFQATT, CDR2 SNEGSKA (reference sequence). The CDR3 extends over 13 amino acids. CDR3 amino acids: CSASVTGTYGYTF. CDR3 coding DNA: TGCAGTGCTTCCGTAACAGGGACCTATGGCTACACCTTC.

The genes are TRBV21-1 and TRBJ2-5. The end of the DNA aligns better with TRBJ2-7, so the J call may be wrong. TRBV21-1 is assigned pseudogene status. This CDR3 has 10 residues. The DNA of the CDR3 is TGTGCCAGAATTTGCCGCGAGCAGTACTTC. Its translation: CARICREQYF.

The chain recombines TRBV7-9 with TRBJ2-1, with D possibly TRBD2 on 6 matching bases. Germline CDR1 and CDR2: SEHNR and FQNEAQ (reference sequence). V shed 5 bases and J shed 3 bases, with 17 bases lying between them. The CDR3 is 16 amino acids. The DNA for the CDR3 is TGTGCCAGCAGCCGACGGAGGGGTGGTGACTACAATGAGCAGTTCTTC. It yields the protein CASSRRRGGDYNEQFF.

The rearrangement links TRBV20-1 to TRBJ2-3; 12 nucleotides agree with TRBD2. Germline CDR1 and CDR2: DFQATT and SNEGSKA (reference sequence). This CDR3 region has 14 residues. After removal of 2 bases from V and 4 bases from J, the junction contained 1 base not matched to a gene. CDR3 sequence: CSARSSGGADTQYF. The CDR3 DNA reads TGCAGTGCTAGATCTAGCGGGGGGGCAGATACGCAGTATTTT.

The chain employs TRBV29-1 and TRBJ2-5, with 10 bases lining up with TRBD2. V was clipped by 3 bases and J by 4 bases; unmatched bases: 8. The CDR3 contains 15 residues. Germline V gene sequence: CDR1 SQVTM, CDR2 ANQGSEA. CDR3 sequence (DNA): TGCAGCGTTGAGATACTAGCGGGGAGTATAGAGACCCAGTACTTC. Protein: CSVEILAGSIETQYF.

This clonotype was observed a few times. The CDR3 sequence is CATSDLPKKTGGVVTGELFF. DNA for the CDR3: TGTGCCACCAGTGATTTGCCCAAAAAAACAGGGGGCGTTGTCACCGGGGAGCTGTTTTTT. The chain employs TRBV24-1 and TRBJ2-2, with 9 bases identical to TRBD1. CDR3 length: 20 amino acids. CDR1 and CDR2 from the germline V gene are KGHDR and SFDVKD. V shed 0 bases and J 4 bases; nucleotides not matched to a gene: 14.

This sequence joins TRBV5-1 and TRBJ2-7; D perhaps matches TRBD2 (6 bases). Trimming stripped 3 bases from V and 3 bases from J, with 10 bases between. The CDR3 has 13 residues. Germline V lookup: CDR1 SGHRS, CDR2 YFSETQ. CDR3 in amino acids: CASSWGTDYEQYF. CDR3 nucleotide sequence: TGCGCCAGCAGCTGGGGGACTGACTACGAGCAGTACTTC.

This clonotype was detected once. Relative to the germline gene, one junction end is altered; a read error may explain this. The CDR3 reads CASSPGGSSQPQHF. The CDR3 coding sequence is TGCGCCAGCAGCCCCGGGGGTAGCAGTCAGCCCCAGCATTTT. The chain uses TRBV5-1 and TRBJ1-5, with TRBD1 as a possible D gene (5 bases). The CDR3 covers 14 residues. Germline CDR1 reads SGHRS; CDR2 reads YFSETQ.

The chain links TRBV5-6 to TRBJ2-5, with a tentative D call TRBD2 (5 bases). Germline CDR1 reads SGHDT; CDR2 reads YYEEEE. This CDR3 is built from 13 residues. Trimming stripped 6 bases from V and 5 bases from J, with 14 bases between. In DNA form, the CDR3 reads TGTGCCAGCACCCGTCGGACTTCGGAGACCCAGTACTTC. Its protein is CASTRRTSETQYF.

V gene TRBV14 combines with J gene TRBJ1-1; D is perhaps TRBD1 (6 bases). The CDR3 is 14 residues long. Trimming cost V 6 bases and J 1 base, with 12 bases left between them. The germline V gene has CDR1 SGHDN and CDR2 FVKESK. This CDR3 is CASRPRGRNTEAFF. The CDR3 bases are TGTGCCAGCAGGCCCAGGGGCCGGAACACTGAAGCTTTCTTT.

This sequence joins TRBV29-1 and TRBJ2-3; D may be TRBD1 or TRBD2 (6 bases each). CDR1 SQVTM and CDR2 ANQGSEA come from the germline V gene. The ends were cut back, 3 bases at V and 4 bases at J, with 8 bases in the middle. The CDR3 totals 12 residues. CDR3 DNA sequence: TGCAGCGTTGAGGAGGGGGCAGATACGCAGTATTTT. It is translated as CSVEEGADTQYF.

The chain couples TRBV11-2 to TRBJ1-1, with a tentative D call TRBD1 (6 bases). The germline V gene encodes CDR1 SGHAT and CDR2 FQNNGV. The CDR3 extends over 15 amino acids. The germline V and J ends were trimmed by 2 bases and 3 bases, with 13 bases remaining between them. This chain's CDR3 is CASSLFWGPDTEAFF. The DNA for the CDR3 is TGTGCCAGCAGCTTATTTTGGGGGCCGGACACTGAAGCTTTCTTT. The full variable domain, rest sourced from reference TRBV11-2 and TRBJ1-1, is EAGVAQSPRYKIIEKRQSVAFWCNPISGHATLYWYQQILGQGPKLLIQFQNNGVVDDSQLPKDRFSAERLKGVDSTLKIQPAKLEDSAVYLCASSLFWGPDTEAFFGQGTRLTVV.

The chain is built from TRBV14 and TRBJ2-1; unclear D gene. This CDR3 is 15 amino acids long. The V and J ends lost 4 bases and 2 bases respectively, with 12 bases between them. Germline loops: CDR1 SGHDN, CDR2 FVKESK. CDR3 bases: TGTGCCAGCAGCCCACCCGCAGTTACCTACAATGAGCAGTTCTTC. It is translated as CASSPPAVTYNEQFF. The full variable domain, completed using reference TRBV14 and TRBJ2-1, is EAGVTQFPSHSVIEKGQTVTLRCDPISGHDNLYWYRRVMGKEIKFLLHFVKESKQDESGMPNNRFLAERTGGTYSTLKVQPAELEDSGVYFCASSPPAVTYNEQFFGPGTRLTVL.

This clonotype showed up just once. The V and J genes are TRBV7-9 and TRBJ1-2, with a tentative D call TRBD1 (5 bases). The CDR3 is 16 amino acids. The ends were cut back, 5 bases at V and 6 bases at J, with 22 bases in the middle. Germline V gives CDR1 SEHNR, CDR2 FQNEAQ (reference sequence). CDR3 nucleotide sequence: TGTGCCAGCAGCCCCTTCCTTCTCCGGTGGGGGGATGGCTACACCTTC. It codes for CASSPFLLRWGDGYTF.

Here the CDR3 reads CASSPPNGRGNNEQFF. The CDR3 region has the DNA TGTGCCAGCAGCCCCCCCAACGGGAGAGGAAACAATGAGCAGTTCTTC. V gene TRBV7-2 combines with J gene TRBJ2-1, with D maybe TRBD2 (6 bases). The CDR3 extends over 16 amino acids. The germline gives CDR1 SGHTA, CDR2 FQGNSA. The germline V and J ends were trimmed by 5 bases and 5 bases, with 19 bases remaining between them.

V usage is TRBV7-9 and J usage is TRBJ1-6; no reliable D call. The germline CDR1 and CDR2 sequences are SEHNR and FQNEAQ (reference sequence). The CDR3 totals 14 residues. Trimming cost V 4 bases and J 5 bases, with 9 bases left between them. The CDR3 coding sequence is TGTGCCAGCAGCTCCGTCCCCCATAATTCACCCCTCCACTTT. It yields the protein CASSSVPHNSPLHF. The full variable domain, completed using reference TRBV7-9 and TRBJ1-6, is DTGVSQNPRHKITKRGQNVTFRCDPISEHNRLYWYRQTLGQGPEFLTYFQNEAQLEKSRLLSDRFSAERPKGSFSTLEIQRTEQGDSAMYLCASSSVPHNSPLHFGNGTRLTVT.

This chain joins TRBV29-1 and TRBJ2-1; tentative D call: TRBD2 (6 bases). V was pared by 7 bases and J by 3 bases, with 13 bases between. Germline V gene sequence: CDR1 SQVTM, CDR2 ANQGSEA. The CDR3 contains 13 residues. The CDR3 sequence: CSAPWRDYNEQFF. In DNA, the CDR3 is TGCAGCGCACCGTGGCGGGACTACAATGAGCAGTTCTTC.

V and J are TRBV5-5 and TRBJ2-3; possibly TRBD2 for D (5 bases). The CDR3 runs to 14 residues. In germline, CDR1 is SGHKS, CDR2 YYEKEE (reference sequence). V was pared by 1 base and J by 4 bases, with 10 bases between. The CDR3 sequence is CASSLRTVPDTQYF. The CDR3 nucleotides read TGTGCCAGCAGCTTGCGGACTGTCCCAGATACGCAGTATTTT.

The chain recombines TRBV7-2 with TRBJ1-5; D gene unclear. Germline CDR1 is SGHTA and CDR2 is FQGNSA. Between the trimmed V and J ends, which lost 3 bases and 9 bases, there was a span of 12 bases. There are 13 residues in the CDR3. The CDR3 here is CASSLDVEGPQHF. CDR3 nucleotide sequence: TGTGCCAGCAGCTTGGACGTCGAAGGGCCCCAGCATTTT.

V and J are TRBV9 and TRBJ2-4; tentatively, D is TRBD1 or TRBD2 (5 bases each). CDR1 and CDR2 from the germline V gene are SGDLS and YYNGEE. The length of the CDR3 is 13 residues. V was trimmed by 9 bases and J by 13 bases, leaving 23 bases between them. CDR3 sequence: CATRDPGYNEQYF. For the CDR3, the DNA is TGTGCCACCAGGGACCCGGGGTACAATGAGCAGTACTTC.

The rearrangement links TRBV7-2 to TRBJ2-3; the D gene is possibly TRBD1 (6 bases). This CDR3 contains 15 residues. V was clipped by 5 bases and J by 0 bases, with 12 bases between them. Germline values: CDR1 SGHTA, CDR2 FQGNSA. The DNA for the CDR3 is TGTGCCAGCAGCCGGACAGCACCTAGCACAGATACGCAGTATTTT. As protein: CASSRTAPSTDTQYF.

The gene calls are TRBV9 and TRBJ1-1, with D tentatively TRBD1 (5 bases). Germline V lookup: CDR1 SGDLS, CDR2 YYNGEE. The CDR3 spans 17 residues. V was cut by 7 bases and J by 1 base, with 23 bases left in between. This chain's CDR3 is CASESIGGSRGNTEAFF. In nucleotides, the CDR3 is TGTGCCAGCGAGTCTATTGGGGGTTCCCGTGGGAACACTGAAGCTTTCTTT.

This chain joins TRBV12-3 or TRBV12-4 and TRBJ2-3; D remains ambiguous. The CDR3 loop spans 15 amino acids. V was clipped by 5 bases and J by 0 bases, with 12 bases between them. This CDR3 reads CASSRWDPSTDTQYF. The CDR3 DNA reads TGTGCCAGCAGTAGGTGGGATCCAAGCACAGATACGCAGTATTTT.

The V call is TRBV20-1, the J call TRBJ2-3; 15 positions agree with TRBD2. The length of the CDR3 is 14 residues. Germline-derived CDR1 and CDR2 are DFQATT and SNEGSKA (reference sequence). The V segment lost 5 bases and the J segment 5 bases; nucleotides outside the gene matches: 2. Written as DNA, the CDR3 is TGCAGTGCTTGGACTAGCGGGAGGGGAGATACGCAGTATTTT. Protein sequence: CSAWTSGRGDTQYF.

CDR3 nucleotides: TGTGCCAGCAGGGGACAGGAGTATCAGCCCCAGCATTTT. Translation gives CASRGQEYQPQHF. V and J are TRBV6-5 and TRBJ1-5; TRBD1 aligns across 8 bases. CDR3 length: 13 amino acids. The trim removed 6 bases at V and 5 bases at J, leaving 3 bases unmatched. Germline values: CDR1 MNHEY, CDR2 SVGAGI.

The V gene is TRBV20-1, the J gene TRBJ1-1; D is ambiguous. V was trimmed by 4 bases and J by 0 bases, leaving 15 bases between them. The CDR3 loop spans 15 amino acids. Germline CDR1 and CDR2: DFQATT and SNEGSKA (reference sequence). CDR3 DNA: TGCAGTGCTATGGATCAGGCCCATCTGAACACTGAAGCTTTCTTT. It translates to CSAMDQAHLNTEAFF.

V is TRBV6-6 and J is TRBJ2-3, with D unresolved. Germline lookup yields CDR1 MNHNY and CDR2 SVGAGI (reference sequence). The CDR3 runs to 14 residues. V lost 2 bases and J 0 bases, leaving 6 bases between the germline ends. The CDR3 sequence is CASSYVTSTDTQYF. CDR3 sequence (DNA): TGTGCCAGCAGTTACGTAACTAGCACAGATACGCAGTATTTT.